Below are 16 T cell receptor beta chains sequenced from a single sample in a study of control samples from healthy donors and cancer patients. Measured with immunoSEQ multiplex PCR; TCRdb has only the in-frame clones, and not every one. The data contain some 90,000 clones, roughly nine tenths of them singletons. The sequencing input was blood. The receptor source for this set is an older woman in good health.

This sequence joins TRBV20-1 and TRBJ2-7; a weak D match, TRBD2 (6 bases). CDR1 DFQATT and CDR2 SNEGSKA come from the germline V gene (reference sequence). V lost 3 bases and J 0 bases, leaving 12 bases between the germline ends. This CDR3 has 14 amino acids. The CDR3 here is CSASKGTYSYEQYF. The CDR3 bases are TGCAGTGCTAGTAAGGGGACTTACTCCTACGAGCAGTACTTC.

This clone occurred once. CDR3 sequence: CASSEDPGKYF. Here the CDR3 DNA reads TGTGCCAGCAGTGAGGACCCTGGAAAGTACTTC. The rearrangement joins TRBV6-2 or TRBV6-3 to TRBJ2-7; D is uncertain. Deletions cut 5 bases from V and 11 bases from J, with 13 bases between. Germline V gene data show CDR1 as MNHEY and CDR2 as SVGEGT. This CDR3 comprises 11 residues.

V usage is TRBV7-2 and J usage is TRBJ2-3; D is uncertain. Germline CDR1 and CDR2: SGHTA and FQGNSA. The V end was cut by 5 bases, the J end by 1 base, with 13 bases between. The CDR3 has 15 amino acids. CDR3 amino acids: CASSPDSLGTDTQYF. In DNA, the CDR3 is TGTGCCAGCAGCCCGGATTCTTTGGGCACAGATACGCAGTATTTT.

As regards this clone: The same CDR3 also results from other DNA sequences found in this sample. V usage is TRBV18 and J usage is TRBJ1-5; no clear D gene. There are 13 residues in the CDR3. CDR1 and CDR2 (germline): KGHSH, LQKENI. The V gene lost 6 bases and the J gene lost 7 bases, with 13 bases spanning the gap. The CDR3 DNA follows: TGTGCCAGCTCCCCAGTCCCGGGCCAGCCCCAGCATTTT. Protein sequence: CASSPVPGQPQHF.

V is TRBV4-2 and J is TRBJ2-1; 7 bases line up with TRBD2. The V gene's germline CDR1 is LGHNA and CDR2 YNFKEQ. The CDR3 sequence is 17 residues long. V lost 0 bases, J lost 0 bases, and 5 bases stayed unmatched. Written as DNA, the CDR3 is TGTGCCAGCAGCCAAGATCGGGGGGATAGCTCCTACAATGAGCAGTTCTTC. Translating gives CASSQDRGDSSYNEQFF.

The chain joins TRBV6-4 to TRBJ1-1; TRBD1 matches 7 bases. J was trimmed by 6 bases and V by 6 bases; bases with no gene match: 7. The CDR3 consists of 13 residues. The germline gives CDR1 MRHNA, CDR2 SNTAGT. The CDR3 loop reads CASSAQTGSEAFF. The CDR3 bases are TGTGCCAGCAGCGCACAGACAGGGTCTGAAGCTTTCTTT.

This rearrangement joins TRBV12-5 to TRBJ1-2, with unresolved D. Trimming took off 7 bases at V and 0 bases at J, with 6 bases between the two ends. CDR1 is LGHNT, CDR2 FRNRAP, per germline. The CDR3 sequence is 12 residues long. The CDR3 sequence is CASAQTNYGYTF. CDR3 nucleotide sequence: TGTGCTAGTGCCCAGACTAACTATGGCTACACCTTC.

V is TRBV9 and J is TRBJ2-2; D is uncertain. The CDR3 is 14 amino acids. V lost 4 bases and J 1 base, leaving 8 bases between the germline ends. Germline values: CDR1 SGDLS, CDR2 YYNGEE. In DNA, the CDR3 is TGTGCCAGCAGCCCTAGACAGAACACCGGGGAGCTGTTTTTT. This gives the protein CASSPRQNTGELFF.

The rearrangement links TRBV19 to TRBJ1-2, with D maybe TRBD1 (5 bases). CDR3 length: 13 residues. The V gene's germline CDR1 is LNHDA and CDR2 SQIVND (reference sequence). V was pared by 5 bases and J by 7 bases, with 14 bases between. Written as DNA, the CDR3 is TGTGCCAGTAGTGTGTCGGGACTGCGTGGCTACACCTTC. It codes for CASSVSGLRGYTF.

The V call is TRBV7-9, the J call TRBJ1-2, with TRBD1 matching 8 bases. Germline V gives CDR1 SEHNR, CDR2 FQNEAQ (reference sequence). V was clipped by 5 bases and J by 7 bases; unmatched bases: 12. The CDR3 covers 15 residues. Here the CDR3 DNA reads TGTGCCAGCAGCCAAGGGGACAGGCTTTTTGGTGGCTACACCTTC. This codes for CASSQGDRLFGGYTF.

This CDR3 is CASRPGRTNEKLFF. CDR3 sequence (DNA): TGCGCCAGCAGACCCGGCCGAACTAATGAAAAACTGTTTTTT. J is TRBJ1-4 and V is TRBV5-1, with no clear D. V was shortened by 5 bases and J by 1 base, with 9 bases between the two germline ends. Germline V lookup: CDR1 SGHRS, CDR2 YFSETQ. The CDR3 totals 14 residues.

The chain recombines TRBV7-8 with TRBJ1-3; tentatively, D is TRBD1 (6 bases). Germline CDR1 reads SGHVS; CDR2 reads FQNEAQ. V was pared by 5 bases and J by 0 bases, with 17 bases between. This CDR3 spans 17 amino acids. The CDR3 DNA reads TGTGCCAGCAGCATACTAAACAGGGCTCTCTCTGGAAACACCATATATTTT. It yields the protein CASSILNRALSGNTIYF.

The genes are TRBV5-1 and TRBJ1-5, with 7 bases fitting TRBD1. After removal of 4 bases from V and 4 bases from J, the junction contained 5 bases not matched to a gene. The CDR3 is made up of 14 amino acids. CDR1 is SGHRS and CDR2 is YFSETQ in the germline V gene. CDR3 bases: TGCGCCAGCAGCCCGACAGGGAAAAATCAGCCCCAGCATTTT. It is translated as CASSPTGKNQPQHF. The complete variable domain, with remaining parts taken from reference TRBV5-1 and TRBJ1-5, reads KAGVTQTPRYLIKTRGQQVTLSCSPISGHRSVSWYQQTPGQGLQFLFEYFSETQRNKGNFPGRFSGRQFSNSRSEMNVSTLELGDSALYLCASSPTGKNQPQHFGDGTRLSIL.

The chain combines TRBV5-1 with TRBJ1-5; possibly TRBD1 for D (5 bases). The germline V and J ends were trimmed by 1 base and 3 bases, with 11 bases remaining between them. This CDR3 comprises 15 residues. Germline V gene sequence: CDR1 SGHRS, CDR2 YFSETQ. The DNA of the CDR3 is TGCGCCAGCAGCTTGTTGGGGCAGCTCAATCAGCCCCAGCATTTT. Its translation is CASSLLGQLNQPQHF. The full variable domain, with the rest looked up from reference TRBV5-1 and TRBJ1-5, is KAGVTQTPRYLIKTRGQQVTLSCSPISGHRSVSWYQQTPGQGLQFLFEYFSETQRNKGNFPGRFSGRQFSNSRSEMNVSTLELGDSALYLCASSLLGQLNQPQHFGDGTRLSIL.

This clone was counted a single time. CDR3 nucleotides: TGCGCCAGCTGCGGCCTGGGACTAGCGGGAGCCGGGGAGCTGTTTTTT. As protein: CASCGLGLAGAGELFF. This chain links TRBV5-1 with TRBJ2-2; 14 bases are shared with TRBD2. Germline V gives CDR1 SGHRS, CDR2 YFSETQ. The CDR3 consists of 16 residues. The V and J ends lost 7 bases and 6 bases, in that order; junction bases with no gene match: 8. The full variable domain, with the rest looked up from reference TRBV5-1 and TRBJ2-2, is KAGVTQTPRYLIKTRGQQVTLSCSPISGHRSVSWYQQTPGQGLQFLFEYFSETQRNKGNFPGRFSGRQFSNSRSEMNVSTLELGDSALYLCASCGLGLAGAGELFFGEGSRLTVL.

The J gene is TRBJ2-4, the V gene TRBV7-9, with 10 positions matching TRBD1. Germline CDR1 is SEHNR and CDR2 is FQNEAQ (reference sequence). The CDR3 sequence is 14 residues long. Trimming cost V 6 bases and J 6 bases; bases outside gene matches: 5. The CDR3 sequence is CASSHRDRGNIQYF. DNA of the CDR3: TGTGCCAGCAGTCACCGGGACAGGGGAAACATTCAGTACTTC.